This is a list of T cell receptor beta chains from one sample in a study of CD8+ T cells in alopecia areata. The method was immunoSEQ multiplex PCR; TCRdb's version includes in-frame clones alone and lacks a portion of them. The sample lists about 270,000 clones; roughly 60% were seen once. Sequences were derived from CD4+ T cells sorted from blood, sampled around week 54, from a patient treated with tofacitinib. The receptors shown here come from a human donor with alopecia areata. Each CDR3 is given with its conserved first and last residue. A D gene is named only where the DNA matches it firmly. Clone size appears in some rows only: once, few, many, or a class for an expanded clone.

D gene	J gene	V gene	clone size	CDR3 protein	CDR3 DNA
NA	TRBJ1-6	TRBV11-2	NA	CASSPRDLAPLHF	TGTGCCAGCAGCCCCAGGGATTTGGCACCCCTCCACTTT
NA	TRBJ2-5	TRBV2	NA	CASRHQDPQETQYF	TGTGCCAGCAGGCACCAGGATCCTCAAGAGACCCAGTACTTC
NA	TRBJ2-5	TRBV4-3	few	CASSQGPQETQYF	TGCGCCAGCAGCCAGGGGCCCCAAGAGACCCAGTACTTC
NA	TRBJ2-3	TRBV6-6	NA	CASSYSQLADTQYF	TGTGCCAGCAGTTACTCTCAGTTGGCAGATACGCAGTATTTT
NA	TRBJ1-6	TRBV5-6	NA	CASSYRESPLHF	TGTGCCAGCAGCTACAGGGAATCACCCCTCCACTTT
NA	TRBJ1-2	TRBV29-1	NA	CSGRDGRDGYTF	TGCAGCGGCCGGGACGGGCGCGATGGCTACACCTTC
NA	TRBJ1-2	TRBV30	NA	CAWSQGELNYGYTF	TGTGCCTGGAGTCAGGGAGAACTTAACTATGGCTACACCTTC
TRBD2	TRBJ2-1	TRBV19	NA	CASNPPGGNGREQFF	TGTGCCAGTAACCCCCCCGGGGGGAACGGTCGTGAGCAGTTCTTC
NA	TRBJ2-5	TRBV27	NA	CASSAAGGHQETQYF	TGTGCCAGCAGTGCCGCAGGAGGGCATCAAGAGACCCAGTACTTC
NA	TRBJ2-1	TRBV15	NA	CATSIGRGLASYNEQFF	TGTGCCACCAGCATAGGTAGGGGCCTTGCCTCCTACAATGAGCAGTTCTTC
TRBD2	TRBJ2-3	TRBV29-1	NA	CSASPGAGGPDTQYF	TGCAGCGCTTCACCCGGGGCGGGGGGCCCAGATACGCAGTATTTT
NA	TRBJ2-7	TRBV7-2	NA	CASSPSMAKQYF	TGTGCCAGCAGCCCTAGCATGGCTAAGCAGTACTTC
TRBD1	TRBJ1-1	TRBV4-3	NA	CASSQDLYGQENTEAFF	TGCGCCAGCAGCCAAGATCTTTACGGACAGGAGAACACTGAAGCTTTCTTT
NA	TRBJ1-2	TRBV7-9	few	CASSPAGGGGYTF	TGTGCCAGCAGCCCTGCTGGGGGCGGCGGCTACACCTTC
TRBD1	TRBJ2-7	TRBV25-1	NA	CASSGRQGYEQYF	TGTGCCAGCAGTGGGAGACAGGGCTACGAGCAGTACTTC
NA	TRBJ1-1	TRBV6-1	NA	CASSEALGHTEAFF	TGTGCCAGCAGTGAAGCGCTCGGGCACACTGAAGCTTTCTTT
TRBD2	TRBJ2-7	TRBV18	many	CASSPLSGSYEQYF	TGTGCCAGCTCACCTCTAAGCGGGAGCTACGAGCAGTACTTC
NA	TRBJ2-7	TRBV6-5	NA	CASSYGLDPKQYF	TGTGCCAGCAGTTATGGTTTGGACCCAAAGCAGTACTTC
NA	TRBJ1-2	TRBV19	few	CASSPTGSYGYTF	TGTGCCAGTAGCCCCACAGGGTCCTATGGCTACACCTTC
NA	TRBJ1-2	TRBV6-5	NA	CASSTDSHYGYTF	TGTGCCAGCAGTACTGACAGCCACTATGGCTACACCTTC
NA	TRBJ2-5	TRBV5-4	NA	CASSPGGGLGSETQYF	TGTGCCAGCAGCCCTGGAGGTGGACTGGGGTCGGAGACCCAGTACTTC
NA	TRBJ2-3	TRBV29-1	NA	CSVGLNTAADTQYF	TGCAGCGTCGGACTTAACACAGCTGCAGATACGCAGTATTTT
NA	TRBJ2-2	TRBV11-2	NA	CASSLGYTGELFF	TGTGCCAGCAGCTTAGGGTATACCGGGGAGCTGTTTTTT
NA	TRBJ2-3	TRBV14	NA	CASSLDGPDTQYF	TGTGCCAGCAGCCTGGATGGCCCGGATACGCAGTATTTT
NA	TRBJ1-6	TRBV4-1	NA	CASNINHGQNNSPLHF	TGCGCCAGCAACATTAATCACGGACAAAATAATTCACCCCTCCACTTT
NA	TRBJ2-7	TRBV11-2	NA	CASSSPGQLEQYF	TGTGCCAGCAGCTCCCCAGGACAACTCGAGCAGTACTTC
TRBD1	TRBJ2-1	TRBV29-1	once	CSVERGQVLYNEQFF	TGCAGCGTTGAACGAGGACAGGTTCTCTACAATGAGCAGTTCTTC
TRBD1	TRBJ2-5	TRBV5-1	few	CASSLGQGAEETQYF	TGCGCCAGCAGCTTGGGGCAGGGGGCGGAAGAGACCCAGTACTTC
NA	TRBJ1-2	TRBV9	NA	CASSVASVLNYGYTF	TGTGCCAGCAGCGTAGCTTCGGTCCTTAACTATGGCTACACCTTC
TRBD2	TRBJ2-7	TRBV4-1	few	CASSQREGFPSYEQYF	TGCGCCAGCAGCCAAAGGGAGGGTTTTCCCTCCTACGAGCAGTACTTC
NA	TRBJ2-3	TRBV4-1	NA	CASSSPGREITDTQYF	TGCGCCAGCAGTTCCCCTGGACGGGAAATCACAGATACGCAGTATTTT
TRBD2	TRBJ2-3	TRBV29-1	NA	CSVAGGPDTQYF	TGCAGCGTGGCGGGGGGTCCAGATACGCAGTATTTT
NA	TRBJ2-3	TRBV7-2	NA	CASSLGGTDTQYF	TGTGCCAGCAGCTTAGGAGGCACAGATACGCAGTATTTT
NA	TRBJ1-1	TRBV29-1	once	CSAVKQGNTEAFF	TGCAGCGCAGTCAAACAGGGGAACACTGAAGCTTTCTTT
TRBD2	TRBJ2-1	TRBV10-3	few	CAISGLAGSYNEQFF	TGTGCCATCAGTGGCCTAGCGGGGTCCTACAATGAGCAGTTCTTC
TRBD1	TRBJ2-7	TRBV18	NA	CASSRLGTAAYEQYF	TGTGCCAGCTCACGTTTAGGGACAGCAGCCTACGAGCAGTACTTC
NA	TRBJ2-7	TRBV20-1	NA	CSARTGLEQYF	TGCAGTGCCAGGACCGGTCTTGAGCAGTACTTC
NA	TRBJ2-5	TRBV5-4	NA	CASSPAEYQETQYF	TGTGCCAGCAGCCCGGCGGAGTACCAAGAGACCCAGTACTTC
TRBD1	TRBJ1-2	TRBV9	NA	CASRSGGGIFYGYTF	TGTGCCAGCAGGTCCGGAGGGGGCATCTTCTATGGCTACACCTTC
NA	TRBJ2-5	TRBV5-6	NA	CASSSGSETQYF	TGTGCCAGCAGCTCGGGTTCGGAGACCCAGTACTTC
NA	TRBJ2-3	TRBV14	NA	CASSLQARQGTQYF	TGTGCCAGCAGCCTACAGGCCCGCCAGGGTACGCAGTATTTT
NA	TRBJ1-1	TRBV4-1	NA	CASSQGGWSTEAFF	TGCGCCAGCAGCCAAGGAGGGTGGAGCACTGAAGCTTTCTTT
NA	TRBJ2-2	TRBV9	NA	CASSPPGAGPANAGELFF	TGTGCCAGCAGCCCCCCCGGGGCGGGACCCGCTAATGCCGGGGAGCTGTTTTTT
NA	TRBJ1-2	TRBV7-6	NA	CASSLVQGTAGYTF	TGTGCCAGCAGCTTGGTTCAAGGGACGGCTGGCTACACCTTC
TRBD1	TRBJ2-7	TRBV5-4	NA	CASSLDGQGYEQYF	TGTGCCAGCAGCCTCGATGGACAGGGCTACGAGCAGTACTTC
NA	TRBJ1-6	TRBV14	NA	CASTSDLYSPLHF	TGTGCCAGCACCTCGGACCTATATTCACCCCTCCACTTT